The T cell receptor beta chain under discussion was sequenced for a study of blood T cell repertoires in COVID-19. The V gene end was trimmed by 10 bases and the J gene end by 6 bases; junction bases not matched to a gene: 11. From germline, CDR1 is MNHEY and CDR2 SMNVEV (reference sequence). The CDR3 contains 15 residues. Original methodology: Estimation of nucleated cell counts relied on the amplification of reference gene primers. The protocol was immunoSEQ multiplex PCR, while the TCRdb copy is restricted to in-frame clones and leaves out a portion. The D gene and trimming were derived from the DNA, and the V and J assignments and clone size from that table. The sample gives some 270,000 clones, roughly 86% of which show up once; around 1.7% is in the top ten.

The rearrangement uses TRBV27 and TRBJ2-3; 12 bases agree with TRBD2. The TCR sequence derives from a woman aged 55-70 years who had recovered from COVID-19. Sample: peripheral blood. The CDR3 DNA reads TGTGCCACTTCTCATTCTAGCGGGGGGGCCGATACGCAGTATTTT. Translated: CATSHSSGGADTQYF.